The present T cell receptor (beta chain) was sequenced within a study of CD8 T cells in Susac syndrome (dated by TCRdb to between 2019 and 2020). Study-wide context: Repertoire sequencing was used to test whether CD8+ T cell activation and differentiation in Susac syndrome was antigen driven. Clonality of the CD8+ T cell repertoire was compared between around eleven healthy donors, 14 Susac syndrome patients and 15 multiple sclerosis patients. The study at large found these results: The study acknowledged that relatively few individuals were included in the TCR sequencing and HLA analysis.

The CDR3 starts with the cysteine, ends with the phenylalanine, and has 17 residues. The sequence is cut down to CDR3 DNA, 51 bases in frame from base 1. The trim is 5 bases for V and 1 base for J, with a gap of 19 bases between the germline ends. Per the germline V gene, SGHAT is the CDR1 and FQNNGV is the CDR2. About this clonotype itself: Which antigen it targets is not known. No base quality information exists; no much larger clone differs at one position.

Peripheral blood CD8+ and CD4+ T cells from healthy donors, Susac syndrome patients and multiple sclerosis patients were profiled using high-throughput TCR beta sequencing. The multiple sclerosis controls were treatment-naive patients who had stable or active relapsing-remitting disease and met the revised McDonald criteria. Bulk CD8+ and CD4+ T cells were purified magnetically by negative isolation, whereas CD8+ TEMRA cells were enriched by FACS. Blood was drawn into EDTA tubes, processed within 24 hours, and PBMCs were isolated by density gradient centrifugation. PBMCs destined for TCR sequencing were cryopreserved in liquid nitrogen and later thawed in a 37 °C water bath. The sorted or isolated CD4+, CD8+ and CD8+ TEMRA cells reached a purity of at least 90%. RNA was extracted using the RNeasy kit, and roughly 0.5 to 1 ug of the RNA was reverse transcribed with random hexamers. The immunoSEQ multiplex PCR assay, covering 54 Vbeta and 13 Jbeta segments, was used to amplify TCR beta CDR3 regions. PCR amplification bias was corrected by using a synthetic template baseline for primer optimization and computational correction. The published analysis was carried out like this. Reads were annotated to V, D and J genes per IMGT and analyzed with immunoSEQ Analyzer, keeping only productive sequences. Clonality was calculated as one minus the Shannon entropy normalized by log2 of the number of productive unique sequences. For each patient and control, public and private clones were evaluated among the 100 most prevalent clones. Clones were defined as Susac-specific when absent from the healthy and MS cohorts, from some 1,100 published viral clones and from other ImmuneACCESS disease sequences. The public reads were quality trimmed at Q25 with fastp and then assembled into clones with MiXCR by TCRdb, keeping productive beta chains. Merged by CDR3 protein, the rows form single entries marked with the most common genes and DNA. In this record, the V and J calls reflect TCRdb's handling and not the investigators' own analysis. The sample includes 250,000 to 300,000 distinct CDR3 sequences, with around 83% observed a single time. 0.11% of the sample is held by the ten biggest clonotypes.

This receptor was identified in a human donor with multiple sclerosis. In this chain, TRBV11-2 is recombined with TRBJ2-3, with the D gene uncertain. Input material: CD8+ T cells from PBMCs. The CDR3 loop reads CASSQPAPGGGTDTQYF. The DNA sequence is TGTGCCAGCAGCCAACCGGCGCCGGGCGGCGGCACAGATACGCAGTATTTT.